This TCR beta chain was captured in a study of blood T cell repertoires in COVID-19. V was clipped by 5 bases and J by 7 bases; unmatched bases: 12. The CDR3 is 17 amino acids. Germline values: CDR1 LGHDT, CDR2 YNNKEL (reference sequence). Sequenced by immunoSEQ multiplex PCR; TCRdb stores in-frame clones only, minus some. The table records about 480,000 clones, 70% to 90% of them present only once. The sequenced sample was peripheral blood. The V and J genes are TRBV3-1 (or the pseudogene TRBV3-2) and TRBJ2-1, with TRBD2 matching 12 bases. This sequence was found in a woman in her fifties or sixties with COVID-19, enrolled during active disease. The CDR3 reads CASSLSQTSGGLNEQFF. CDR3 bases: TGTGCCAGCAGCTTGAGCCAGACTAGCGGGGGTTTAAATGAGCAGTTCTTC.